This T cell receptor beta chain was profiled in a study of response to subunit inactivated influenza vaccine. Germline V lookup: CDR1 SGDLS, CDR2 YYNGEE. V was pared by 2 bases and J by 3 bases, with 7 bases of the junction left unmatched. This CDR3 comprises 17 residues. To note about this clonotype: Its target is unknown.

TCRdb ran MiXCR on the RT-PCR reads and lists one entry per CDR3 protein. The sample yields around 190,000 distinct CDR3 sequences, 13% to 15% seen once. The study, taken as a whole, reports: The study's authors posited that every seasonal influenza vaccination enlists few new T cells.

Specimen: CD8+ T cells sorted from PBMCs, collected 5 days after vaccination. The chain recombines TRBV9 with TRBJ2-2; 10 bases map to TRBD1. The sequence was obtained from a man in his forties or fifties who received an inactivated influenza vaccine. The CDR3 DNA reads TGTGCCAGCAGCGTTCCCATGGACAGGGGGGACACCGGGGAGCTGTTTTTT. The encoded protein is CASSVPMDRGDTGELFF.